This TCR beta chain was profiled in a study of blood T cell repertoires in COVID-19. Study background: Whether acute or convalescent, the COVID-19 samples came from the United States, Italy and Spain. In each case, the material was cDNA or gDNA derived from T cells, B-cell-depleted T cells, or PBMCs.

Original analysis: Amplifying reference gene primers gave estimates of nucleated cell counts. Data came from immunoSEQ multiplex PCR; TCRdb stores just in-frame clones and leaves some out. The V and J calls and clone size come from that table; D and trimming were worked out from the DNA. The sample has tens of thousands of clones, roughly nine tenths seen once. CDR3 length equals 13 residues. The V gene's germline CDR1 is LGHDT and CDR2 YNNKEL (reference sequence). Between the trimmed V and J ends, which lost 1 base and 6 bases, there was a span of 9 bases. The TCR originated in a man between 60 and 70 years old with acute or convalescent COVID-19. Sequenced: peripheral blood. The gene calls are TRBV3-1 (or the pseudogene TRBV3-2) and TRBJ1-2, with D uncertain. The CDR3 DNA reads as TGTGCCAGCAGCCAAGCCACGGTGGATGGCTACACCTTC. Translation: CASSQATVDGYTF.